The 26 T cell receptor beta chains below come from one sample, sequenced in a study of blood T cell repertoires in COVID-19. Only in-frame clones appear in the TCRdb table, and some are missing; sequencing was by immunoSEQ multiplex PCR. The data hold more than 200,000 clones, with around 88% observed a single time. The sample taken for sequencing was peripheral blood. Source of these receptors: a man younger than 40 with active or convalescent COVID-19.

The sample holds a few counts of this clone. The rearrangement uses TRBV4-2 and TRBJ1-1; D is unresolved. The V end lost 1 base, the J end lost 7 bases, and 4 bases lay between the germline ends. Germline V gene data show CDR1 as LGHNA and CDR2 as YNFKEQ. The CDR3 runs 11 residues. The CDR3, as DNA: TGTGCCAGCAGCCAAGCGCGTGAAGCTTTCTTT. This sequence encodes CASSQAREAFF.

CDR3 residues: CASSVDSYNSPLHF. In nucleotides, the CDR3 is TGTGCCAGCTCAGTTGACAGCTATAATTCACCCCTCCACTTT. V gene TRBV18 combines with J gene TRBJ1-6, with D perhaps matching TRBD1 (5 bases). Trimming shortened V by 5 bases and J by 3 bases, and 8 bases separated the two germline ends. Germline V CDR1 and CDR2: KGHSH, LQKENI. The CDR3 contains 14 residues.

The chain combines TRBV7-9 with TRBJ1-4, with D maybe TRBD1 (5 bases). The CDR3 is 14 amino acids. In germline, CDR1 is SEHNR, CDR2 FQNEAQ (reference sequence). Deletions cut 5 bases from V and 8 bases from J, with 15 bases between. The CDR3 loop is CASSPGGIAEKLFF. The CDR3 nucleotides read TGTGCCAGCAGCCCCGGGGGGATTGCGGAAAAACTGTTTTTT.

The V call is TRBV5-6, the J call TRBJ2-7; perhaps TRBD2 as D (5 bases). CDR3 size: 13 residues. Germline-derived CDR1 and CDR2 are SGHDT and YYEEEE. V was shortened by 4 bases and J by 3 bases, with 11 bases between the two germline ends. The CDR3 bases are TGTGCCAGCAGCATCGGGAACTTCTACGAGCAGTACTTC. It encodes CASSIGNFYEQYF.

In this sample, this clone turned up a few times. The chain is built from TRBV30 and TRBJ2-5; a weak D match, TRBD1 (6 bases). Germline-derived CDR1 and CDR2 are GTSNPN and SVGIG (reference sequence). Trimming pared 4 bases from V and 0 bases from J, leaving 15 bases between. This CDR3 spans 15 amino acids. CDR3 loop: CAWNQFGTNQETQYF. CDR3 coding DNA: TGTGCCTGGAACCAATTCGGGACAAACCAAGAGACCCAGTACTTC.

This sequence joins TRBV2 and TRBJ1-2; D is unclear. V shed 3 bases and J shed 0 bases, with 8 bases lying between them. Germline V lookup: CDR1 SNHLY, CDR2 FYNNEI. This CDR3 region has 14 residues. The CDR3 region is CASSEVESNYGYTF. The CDR3 DNA sequence: TGTGCCAGCAGTGAGGTAGAATCTAACTATGGCTACACCTTC. The full variable domain, its missing parts supplied by reference TRBV2 and TRBJ1-2, is EPEVTQTPSHQVTQMGQEVILRCVPISNHLYFYWYRQILGQKVEFLVSFYNNEISEKSEIFDDQFSVERPDGSNFTLKIRSTKLEDSAMYFCASSEVESNYGYTFGSGTRLTVV.

This clone came up a few times. The V call is TRBV5-1, the J call TRBJ1-1, with a possible D match to TRBD1 (5 bases). The CDR3 is 13 residues long. Germline V lookup: CDR1 SGHRS, CDR2 YFSETQ. The V end was cut by 2 bases, the J end by 5 bases, with 10 bases between. The CDR3: CASSFAGGTEAFF. The CDR3 bases are TGCGCCAGCAGCTTCGCGGGGGGAACTGAAGCTTTCTTT.

The V and J genes are TRBV11-2 and TRBJ2-5; 8 bases fit TRBD2. This CDR3 is 16 amino acids long. Losses at the gene ends were 5 bases for V and 2 bases for J; bases not matched to a gene: 10. The germline V gene encodes CDR1 SGHAT and CDR2 FQNNGV. The CDR3 spells CASSLKTSANQETQYF. Written as DNA, the CDR3 is TGTGCCAGCAGCCTCAAGACTAGCGCGAATCAAGAGACCCAGTACTTC.

The chain employs TRBV7-9 and TRBJ2-5, with D perhaps matching TRBD2 (5 bases). CDR1 is SEHNR and CDR2 is FQNEAQ in the germline V gene (reference sequence). The CDR3 sequence is 14 residues long. The V gene lost 5 bases and the J gene lost 5 bases, with 15 bases spanning the gap. The CDR3 DNA follows: TGTGCCAGCAGCCCCCAGGCGGGTGTGGAGACCCAGTACTTC. Translated, it gives CASSPQAGVETQYF.

J is TRBJ2-1 and V is TRBV27, with D tentatively TRBD2 (7 bases). CDR1 and CDR2 from the germline V gene are MNHEY and SMNVEV (reference sequence). The CDR3 runs to 16 residues. The V gene lost 2 bases and the J gene lost 7 bases, with 18 bases spanning the gap. The CDR3 loop is CASSLGGGPGHNEQFF. CDR3 bases: TGTGCCAGCAGTTTAGGCGGGGGCCCCGGGCATAATGAGCAGTTCTTC.

There are a few counts of this clone. The chain employs TRBV7-3 and TRBJ2-1, with D possibly TRBD1 on 7 matching bases. Per the germline V gene, CDR1 is SGHTA and CDR2 is FQGTGA. The CDR3 is 17 residues long. Trimming shortened V by 1 base and J by 7 bases, and 20 bases separated the two germline ends. CDR3 protein: CASSLNGGSPTGNEQFF. As DNA, the CDR3 is TGTGCCAGCAGCTTAAATGGGGGGTCCCCGACAGGGAATGAGCAGTTCTTC.

This chain links TRBV5-1 with TRBJ1-2, with 7 bases identical to TRBD1. Germline assignment: CDR1 SGHRS and CDR2 YFSETQ. The CDR3 is made up of 15 amino acids. V lost 4 bases and J lost 2; bases outside the gene matches: 8. The CDR3 sequence: CASSQAGGRNYGYTF. DNA for the CDR3: TGCGCCAGCAGCCAAGCAGGGGGGAGAAACTATGGCTACACCTTC.

V gene TRBV12-5 combines with J gene TRBJ2-5; D possibly corresponds to TRBD1 (6 bases). The CDR3 spans 14 residues. Germline CDR1 LGHNT, CDR2 FRNRAP. With 1 base removed from V and 5 bases from J, the gap between germline ends came to 11 bases. The CDR3 sequence is CASGLGGLRETQYF. The CDR3 bases are TGTGCTAGTGGTTTGGGGGGGCTTCGGGAGACCCAGTACTTC.

The chain carries TRBV7-3 and TRBJ2-3, with TRBD1 as a possible D gene (6 bases). The germline CDR1 and CDR2 sequences are SGHTA and FQGTGA. This CDR3 spans 13 amino acids. V was cut by 5 bases and J by 5 bases, with 11 bases left in between. CDR3 loop: CASSVTGGDTQYF. In DNA form, the CDR3 reads TGTGCCAGCAGCGTGACAGGTGGAGATACGCAGTATTTT. The whole variable domain, filled in from reference TRBV7-3 and TRBJ2-3, reads GAGVSQTPSNKVTEKGKYVELRCDPISGHTALYWYRQSLGQGPEFLIYFQGTGAADDSGLPNDRFFAVRPEGSVSTLKIQRTERGDSAVYLCASSVTGGDTQYFGPGTRLTVL.

The chain has TRBV6-5 and TRBJ2-6; a possible D gene is TRBD2 (5 bases). With 6 bases removed from V and 4 bases from J, the gap between germline ends came to 13 bases. The CDR3 contains 15 residues. The germline CDR1 and CDR2 sequences are MNHEY and SVGAGI. CDR3 sequence (DNA): TGTGCCAGCAGGTCCGACTACGAAGGGGCCAACGTCCTGACTTTC. Protein product: CASRSDYEGANVLTF.

The chain employs TRBV14 and TRBJ1-1, with unresolved D. Germline CDR1 SGHDN, CDR2 FVKESK. V dropped 2 bases and J dropped 3 bases, with 7 bases sitting between them. This CDR3 comprises 13 residues. CDR3 sequence: CASSQQRYTEAFF. The CDR3 DNA is TGTGCCAGCAGCCAACAGCGATACACTGAAGCTTTCTTT.

The V gene is TRBV30, the J gene TRBJ1-2; TRBD1 agrees at 8 bases. V trimming: 3 bases; J trimming: 4 bases; junction bases outside the gene matches: 7. The CDR3 covers 14 residues. Germline lookup yields CDR1 GTSNPN and CDR2 SVGIG (reference sequence). CDR3 in amino acids: CAWSRDRKIYGYTF. CDR3 DNA: TGTGCCTGGAGCCGGGACAGGAAAATCTATGGCTACACCTTC.

The chain uses TRBV7-2 and TRBJ2-3; 12 bases are shared with TRBD2. The germline CDR1 and CDR2 sequences are SGHTA and FQGNSA. This CDR3 is built from 16 residues. J gave up 4 bases and V 5 bases, and 7 bases lay outside the gene matches. CDR3 nucleotide sequence: TGTGCCAGCAGCGCAAGCCGGACTAGCGGGGCAGATACGCAGTATTTT. Amino acids: CASSASRTSGADTQYF. Based on the CDR3 plus reference TRBV7-2 and TRBJ2-3, the full variable domain is GAGVSQSPSNKVTEKGKDVELRCDPISGHTALYWYRQSLGQGLEFLIYFQGNSAPDKSGLPSDRFSAERTGGSVSTLTIQRTQQEDSAVYLCASSASRTSGADTQYFGPGTRLTVL.

Written as DNA, the CDR3 is TGTGCCAGCAGCTCCCGGGGTAGCGGGATTAGCACAGATACGCAGTATTTT. Amino acid sequence: CASSSRGSGISTDTQYF. The chain couples TRBV7-6 to TRBJ2-3; 8 bases agree with TRBD2. CDR3 length equals 17 residues. Germline V gives CDR1 SGHVS, CDR2 FNYEAQ. V gave up 4 bases and J gave up 0 bases; unmatched junction bases: 9.

The chain has TRBV30 and TRBJ1-4; D not certain. Germline V lookup: CDR1 GTSNPN, CDR2 SVGIG (reference sequence). This CDR3 is built from 15 residues. Trimming took off 4 bases at V and 0 bases at J, with 12 bases between the two ends. Written as DNA, the CDR3 is TGTGCCTGGACCCTGATGAGTTCAACTAATGAAAAACTGTTTTTT. This translates into CAWTLMSSTNEKLFF. Full variable domain (missing parts from reference TRBV30 and TRBJ1-4): SQTIHQWPATLVQPVGSPLSLECTVEGTSNPNLYWYRQAAGRGLQLLFYSVGIGQISSEVPQNLSASRPQDRQFILSSKKLLLSDSGFYLCAWTLMSSTNEKLFFGSGTQLSVL.

This clone was detected only a few times. This chain uses TRBV7-8 with TRBJ2-7, with TRBD2 identical over 9 bases. This CDR3 has 14 amino acids. V gave up 1 base and J gave up 7 bases; unmatched junction bases: 5. The V gene's germline CDR1 is SGHVS and CDR2 FQNEAQ. The CDR3 DNA follows: TGTGCCAGCAGCTTAGAGAGGGCGGGAGGGGAGCAGTACTTC. It translates to CASSLERAGGEQYF.

The chain recombines TRBV29-1 with TRBJ1-3, with D maybe TRBD1 (5 bases). The CDR3 is 17 residues long. Germline V gene lookup returns CDR1 SQVTM and CDR2 ANQGSEA. Trimming removed 4 bases from V and 4 bases from J, with 23 bases in between. The CDR3 spells CSVVGLYRPEKGNTIYF. The CDR3 DNA sequence: TGCAGCGTTGTCGGATTATACAGGCCCGAAAAAGGAAACACCATATATTTT.

The chain joins TRBV5-5 to TRBJ1-2; no reliable D call. Trimming cost V 4 bases and J 4 bases, with 20 bases left between them. The CDR3 has 16 amino acids. CDR1 SGHKS and CDR2 YYEKEE come from the germline V gene (reference sequence). CDR3 residues: CASSKTELGESYGYTF. CDR3 in DNA: TGTGCCAGCAGCAAGACTGAATTGGGAGAGAGCTATGGCTACACCTTC.

This chain connects TRBV30 to TRBJ2-7; TRBD1 aligns across 7 bases. This CDR3 is built from 13 residues. The V and J ends lost 4 bases and 3 bases, in that order; junction bases with no gene match: 6. Per germline, CDR1 GTSNPN and CDR2 SVGIG (reference sequence). The chain's CDR3 is CAWKGAGLYEQYF. CDR3 nucleotide sequence: TGTGCCTGGAAGGGGGCAGGGCTCTACGAGCAGTACTTC.

V gene TRBV7-2 combines with J gene TRBJ2-7; no clear D gene. The CDR3 consists of 13 residues. The germline CDR1 and CDR2 sequences are SGHTA and FQGNSA. V gave up 1 base and J gave up 12 bases, with 16 bases separating them. DNA of the CDR3: TGTGCCAGCAGCTTAGTCGATCGGTCCCCGGGGTACTTC. Translated, it gives CASSLVDRSPGYF.

CDR3 amino acids: CAISAAGGGETQYF. The CDR3, as DNA: TGTGCCATCAGTGCGGCGGGGGGTGGAGAGACCCAGTACTTC. The chain couples TRBV10-3 to TRBJ2-5; 8 nucleotides align to TRBD2. Trimming at V came to 4 bases and at J to 4 bases, leaving 5 bases not matched to a gene. Looked up from germline, CDR1 is ENHRY and CDR2 is SYGVKD. The CDR3 is 14 residues long.